This TCR beta chain was recorded in a study of cytomegalovirus exposure and HLA in healthy donors. Looking at the study overall: An early data release held 70 million to 90 million unique TCRs from HLA-typed donors.

With 0 bases removed from V and 4 bases from J, the gap between germline ends came to 9 bases. Looked up from germline, CDR1 is MGHRA and CDR2 is YSYEKL. The CDR3 length is 15 residues. This clone was recorded at least ten times. In the PCR, 60 Vbeta and 13 Jbeta primers were used. Sequenced by immunoSEQ multiplex PCR; TCRdb stores in-frame clones only, minus some. The data contain 140,000 or so clones, roughly 80% of them singletons. This rearrangement joins TRBV4-1 to TRBJ1-4; D is perhaps TRBD1 (6 bases). The source material was PBMCs. The TCR comes from a woman between 40 and 50 years old in good health and CMV-seropositive. This CDR3 is CASSQEQGDNEKLFF. Written as DNA, the CDR3 is TGCGCCAGCAGCCAAGAACAGGGAGATAATGAAAAACTGTTTTTT.